One sample yielded the 17 T cell receptor beta chains listed below, sequenced in a study of OX40 agonist ivuxolimab in advanced cancers. The protocol was immunoSEQ multiplex PCR, while the TCRdb copy is restricted to in-frame clones and leaves out a portion. The data show some 77,000 clones, around 82% seen once. The specimen was CD4+ or CD8+ T cells sorted from blood, collected in a trial of the OX40 agonist ivuxolimab. These receptor sequences come from an adult with an advanced solid tumor such as melanoma, head and neck, liver or kidney cancer.

The chain is built from TRBV28 and TRBJ2-7, with no clear D. V gave up 8 bases and J gave up 2 bases, with 16 bases separating them. This CDR3 region has 14 residues. Germline V gives CDR1 MDHEN, CDR2 SYDVKM. In DNA, the CDR3 is TGTGCCAGCCATACCAGGACGGAGCCCTACGAGCAGTACTTC. It specifies CASHTRTEPYEQYF.

The rearrangement joins TRBV7-9 to TRBJ2-3; D is possibly TRBD1 or TRBD2 (5 bases each). Germline V gene sequence: CDR1 SEHNR, CDR2 FQNEAQ (reference sequence). This CDR3 contains 15 residues. V gave up 5 bases and J gave up 2 bases, with 14 bases separating them. CDR3 region: CASSPGTILTDTQYF. The CDR3 region has the DNA TGTGCCAGCAGCCCCGGGACCATTCTCACAGATACGCAGTATTTT.

This clone was seen only once. The chain couples TRBV5-1 to TRBJ2-6; no clear D. The germline V and J ends were trimmed by 3 bases and 3 bases, with 13 bases remaining between them. In germline, CDR1 is SGHRS, CDR2 YFSETQ. The CDR3 loop spans 16 amino acids. CDR3 nucleotides: TGCGCCAGCAGCTCCCTACAAAGCTTTGGGGCCAACGTCCTGACTTTC. This sequence encodes CASSSLQSFGANVLTF.

This chain connects TRBV5-4 to TRBJ2-3; 7 bases are a match to TRBD1. Germline-derived CDR1 and CDR2 are SGHNT and YYREEE (reference sequence). J was trimmed by 1 base and V by 3 bases; bases with no gene match: 2. CDR3 length equals 14 residues. The CDR3 region is CASSSGQGTDTQYF. CDR3 DNA sequence: TGTGCCAGCAGCTCCGGACAGGGCACAGATACGCAGTATTTT.

The V and J genes are TRBV2 and TRBJ1-2; the match to TRBD1 covers 9 bases. Trimming at V came to 6 bases and at J to 4 bases, leaving 9 bases not matched to a gene. CDR1 and CDR2 (germline): SNHLY, FYNNEI. The CDR3 is 15 amino acids. Here the CDR3 reads CASSGGWTGVYGYTF. The CDR3 nucleotides read TGTGCCAGCAGCGGGGGTTGGACAGGGGTCTATGGCTACACCTTC.

The rearrangement joins TRBV7-8 to TRBJ2-2, with D possibly TRBD2 on 5 matching bases. CDR3 length: 15 amino acids. Trimming pared 1 base from V and 4 bases from J, leaving 10 bases between. Germline V gene sequence: CDR1 SGHVS, CDR2 FQNEAQ. The CDR3 reads CASSLGPGTTGELFF. CDR3 nucleotide sequence: TGTGCCAGCAGCTTAGGGCCGGGAACCACCGGGGAGCTGTTTTTT.

The gene calls are TRBV4-1 and TRBJ2-3, with 7 bases lining up with TRBD2. The germline gives CDR1 MGHRA, CDR2 YSYEKL. CDR3 size: 16 residues. After removal of 2 bases from V and 0 bases from J, the junction contained 5 bases not matched to a gene. The CDR3 reads CASSQLADLSTDTQYF. As DNA, the CDR3 is TGCGCCAGCAGCCAACTAGCGGACCTCAGCACAGATACGCAGTATTTT.

The chain combines TRBV2 with TRBJ2-1; 9 bases line up with TRBD2. CDR3 size: 14 residues. Germline trimming cut 2 bases from V and 15 bases from J; bases unmatched to any gene: 11. CDR1 and CDR2 from the germline V gene are SNHLY and FYNNEI. This CDR3 reads CASSESSGRPSWFF. DNA of the CDR3: TGTGCCAGCAGTGAATCCAGCGGGAGGCCCAGTTGGTTCTTC. Supplemented by reference TRBV2 and TRBJ2-1, the full variable domain reads EPEVTQTPSHQVTQMGQEVILRCVPISNHLYFYWYRQILGQKVEFLVSFYNNEISEKSEIFDDQFSVERPDGSNFTLKIRSTKLEDSAMYFCASSESSGRPSWFFGPGTRLTVL.

This chain uses TRBV7-2 with TRBJ2-1; unclear D gene. The CDR3 contains 12 residues. Germline V CDR1 and CDR2: SGHTA, FQGNSA. With 4 bases removed from V and 7 bases from J, the gap between germline ends came to 8 bases. Here the CDR3 reads CASSYQRNEQFF. The CDR3 DNA is TGTGCCAGCAGCTATCAGAGGAATGAGCAGTTCTTC.

The chain links TRBV19 to TRBJ1-2, with D possibly matching TRBD1 (6 bases). V lost 6 bases to trimming and J lost 4 bases, with 21 bases between them. Germline loops: CDR1 LNHDA, CDR2 SQIVND (reference sequence). There are 16 residues in the CDR3. DNA of the CDR3: TGTGCCAGTAGCCAAACAGGGACCAGTGATGTCTATGGCTACACCTTC. This gives the protein CASSQTGTSDVYGYTF.

The chain combines TRBV2 with TRBJ2-7; no definite D call. Germline-derived CDR1 and CDR2 are SNHLY and FYNNEI. The CDR3 extends over 12 amino acids. V was cut by 6 bases and J by 0 bases, with 6 bases left in between. In nucleotides, the CDR3 is TGTGCCAGCAGGAGCGACTCCTACGAGCAGTACTTC. This translates into CASRSDSYEQYF.

The chain links TRBV14 to TRBJ2-2, with 7 bases lining up with TRBD2. The CDR3 is made up of 15 amino acids. V trimming: 4 bases; J trimming: 7 bases; junction bases outside the gene matches: 9. The germline CDR1 and CDR2 sequences are SGHDN and FVKESK. Here the CDR3 reads CASSRNRGGNGELFF. In nucleotides, the CDR3 is TGTGCCAGCAGCCGAAACCGCGGGGGTAACGGGGAGCTGTTTTTT.

This clone was seen a single time. The chain has TRBV9 and TRBJ1-4; D possibly corresponds to TRBD1 (6 bases). This CDR3 region has 19 residues. CDR1 and CDR2 from the germline V gene are SGDLS and YYNGEE. Trimming cost V 0 bases and J 6 bases, with 24 bases left between them. The CDR3 coding sequence is TGTGCCAGCAGCGTAGGAATTGGGACCTTGGGGGGCGCGGATGAAAAACTGTTTTTT. Protein sequence: CASSVGIGTLGGADEKLFF.

The gene calls are TRBV9 and TRBJ2-4, with D tentatively TRBD1 (6 bases). Trimming stripped 0 bases from V and 4 bases from J, with 11 bases between. The germline CDR1 and CDR2 sequences are SGDLS and YYNGEE. This CDR3 is built from 15 residues. In DNA form, the CDR3 reads TGTGCCAGCAGCGTAGCTCCAGGGGCAAAAAACATTCAGTACTTC. Its translation: CASSVAPGAKNIQYF.

The genes are TRBV18 and TRBJ1-6; the match to TRBD1 covers 8 bases. Per the germline V gene, CDR1 is KGHSH and CDR2 is LQKENI. Losses at the gene ends were 3 bases for V and 11 bases for J; bases not matched to a gene: 9. CDR3 length: 15 amino acids. CDR3 in DNA: TGTGCCAGCTCACCCTCGGGGACAGGAGAGACACCCCTCCACTTT. Protein product: CASSPSGTGETPLHF.

The chain joins TRBV7-2 to TRBJ2-7; 12 bases match TRBD2. V was clipped by 1 base and J by 5 bases; unmatched bases: 6. CDR1 and CDR2 from the germline V gene are SGHTA and FQGNSA. The CDR3 contains 16 residues. The CDR3 protein is CASSLGLAGGTDEQYF. CDR3 nucleotide sequence: TGTGCCAGCAGCTTAGGGCTAGCGGGAGGGACAGACGAGCAGTACTTC.

This chain links TRBV7-2 with TRBJ1-3; the match to TRBD1 covers 8 bases. The V segment lost 6 bases and the J segment 4 bases; nucleotides outside the gene matches: 5. From germline, CDR1 is SGHTA and CDR2 FQGNSA. CDR3 length: 14 residues. The chain's CDR3 is CASRRQGPGNTIYF. CDR3 in DNA: TGTGCCAGCAGACGACAGGGGCCGGGAAACACCATATATTTT.